A single sample is the source of the 7 T cell receptor beta chains below, sequenced in a study of control samples from healthy donors and cancer patients. Using immunoSEQ multiplex PCR, the repertoire was profiled, and TCRdb retains in-frame clones only, with some absent. The sample carries 110,000 to 150,000 clones, over 85% recorded once. The sample taken for sequencing was blood. Receptors were obtained from a man between 25 and 39 years old in good health.

V usage is TRBV28 and J usage is TRBJ1-6; D gene uncertain. The CDR3 spans 15 residues. V gave up 1 base and J gave up 7 bases, with 11 bases separating them. Germline lookup yields CDR1 MDHEN and CDR2 SYDVKM. The CDR3 coding sequence is TGTGCCAGCAGTTTATCGGGAGAAAGGAATTCACCCCTCCACTTT. This encodes CASSLSGERNSPLHF.

The gene calls are TRBV2 and TRBJ1-3, with TRBD1 matching over 7 bases. Germline-derived CDR1 and CDR2 are SNHLY and FYNNEI. J was trimmed by 0 bases and V by 4 bases; bases with no gene match: 6. The CDR3 has 16 amino acids. In DNA, the CDR3 is TGTGCCAGCAGTGTTCGGGGACAGTCCTCTGGAAACACCATATATTTT. This sequence encodes CASSVRGQSSGNTIYF.

The gene calls are TRBV19 and TRBJ1-1, with D perhaps TRBD1 (5 bases). There are 17 residues in the CDR3. Germline loops: CDR1 LNHDA, CDR2 SQIVND (reference sequence). Trimming stripped 1 base from V and 0 bases from J, with 15 bases between. The CDR3 bases are TGTGCCAGTAGTATAGTGGGGTCAGGGCGACTGAACACTGAAGCTTTCTTT. The encoded protein is CASSIVGSGRLNTEAFF.

This chain uses TRBV27 with TRBJ2-7, with D perhaps matching TRBD1 (6 bases). Germline CDR1 MNHEY, CDR2 SMNVEV (reference sequence). This CDR3 region has 13 residues. Trimming removed 2 bases from V and 4 bases from J, with 9 bases in between. CDR3 loop: CASSLNQGYEQYF. CDR3 in DNA: TGTGCCAGCAGTTTAAATCAGGGGTACGAGCAGTACTTC.

The CDR3 sequence: CATSDPSDRVRYNEQFF. DNA of the CDR3: TGTGCCACCAGTGACCCCTCAGACAGGGTACGCTACAATGAGCAGTTCTTC. The rearrangement links TRBV24-1 to TRBJ2-1; 7 bases line up with TRBD1. Germline trimming cut 4 bases from V and 3 bases from J; bases unmatched to any gene: 11. The CDR3 extends over 17 amino acids. Germline lookup yields CDR1 KGHDR and CDR2 SFDVKD.

The rearrangement joins TRBV21-1 to TRBJ2-1; the table's D call of TRBD2 was not tested on the DNA. TRBV21-1 is classified as a pseudogene. The CDR3 totals 16 residues. The CDR3, as DNA: TGTGCCAGCAGCCGAAAGGGAGCGGTTCGCTACAATGAGCAGTTCTTC. It encodes CASSRKGAVRYNEQFF.

V is TRBV2 and J is TRBJ1-1; possible D gene TRBD1, 6 bases. V was trimmed by 3 bases and J by 4 bases, leaving 9 bases between them. The CDR3 is made up of 13 amino acids. The germline V gene encodes CDR1 SNHLY and CDR2 FYNNEI. The CDR3 loop is CASSDRGTTEAFF. DNA of the CDR3: TGTGCCAGCAGTGACAGGGGTACCACTGAAGCTTTCTTT.